Shown below are 5 T cell receptor beta chains from a single sample sequenced in a study of cytomegalovirus exposure and HLA in healthy donors. PCR amplification relied on 60 Vbeta primers (plus 13 Jbeta primers). Repertoires were generated with immunoSEQ multiplex PCR, while TCRdb's copy carries only in-frame clones and drops some. The sample holds about 120,000 clones, 74% seen once. Material for sequencing was PBMCs. The receptors come from a man between 25 and 39 years old in good health and CMV-seropositive.

In its sample, this clone was seen once. This chain links TRBV10-2 with TRBJ1-2; D may be TRBD1 (6 bases). The CDR3 runs 14 residues. In germline, CDR1 is WSHSY, CDR2 SAAADI. V was cut by 5 bases and J by 7 bases, with 17 bases left in between. The CDR3 region has the DNA TGCGCCAGCAGTACAGGGCCGCGTTTGGGTGGCTACACCTTC. The encoded protein is CASSTGPRLGGYTF.

Concerning this clone: Other DNA sequences in this specimen translate into the identical CDR3. V and J are TRBV2 and TRBJ2-7, with D possibly TRBD1 on 5 matching bases. The CDR3 runs to 12 residues. The germline V gene encodes CDR1 SNHLY and CDR2 FYNNEI. Trimming removed 3 bases from V and 4 bases from J, with 7 bases in between. This chain's CDR3 is CASSDRGYEQYF. CDR3 coding DNA: TGTGCCAGCAGTGATAGGGGATACGAGCAGTACTTC.

This rearrangement joins TRBV5-1 to TRBJ1-4, with 11 nucleotides matching TRBD1. CDR3 length: 15 residues. Trimming cost V 4 bases and J 7 bases; bases outside gene matches: 6. Per germline, CDR1 SGHRS and CDR2 YFSETQ. The CDR3 DNA is TGCGCCAGCAGCCTGGGACAGGGGGATGGTGAAAAACTGTTTTTT. This encodes CASSLGQGDGEKLFF.

Only a few counts were recorded for this clone. The V and J genes are TRBV6-5 and TRBJ1-2, with TRBD1 matching 7 bases. The J segment lost 4 bases and the V segment lost 5 bases, leaving 7 bases of the junction unmatched. The CDR3 is 14 amino acids. Germline V lookup: CDR1 MNHEY, CDR2 SVGAGI. The CDR3 loop is CASSPDRVGYGYTF. The CDR3 DNA reads as TGTGCCAGCAGTCCTGACAGGGTCGGCTATGGCTACACCTTC.

This clone has only one observation. This sequence joins TRBV9 and TRBJ2-7; 7 bases are a match to TRBD1. Germline assignment: CDR1 SGDLS and CDR2 YYNGEE. This CDR3 spans 14 amino acids. The J segment lost 4 bases and the V segment lost 3 bases, leaving 7 bases of the junction unmatched. Here the CDR3 reads CASSGDTGAYEQYF. The CDR3 DNA reads TGTGCCAGCAGCGGGGATACAGGGGCGTACGAGCAGTACTTC.